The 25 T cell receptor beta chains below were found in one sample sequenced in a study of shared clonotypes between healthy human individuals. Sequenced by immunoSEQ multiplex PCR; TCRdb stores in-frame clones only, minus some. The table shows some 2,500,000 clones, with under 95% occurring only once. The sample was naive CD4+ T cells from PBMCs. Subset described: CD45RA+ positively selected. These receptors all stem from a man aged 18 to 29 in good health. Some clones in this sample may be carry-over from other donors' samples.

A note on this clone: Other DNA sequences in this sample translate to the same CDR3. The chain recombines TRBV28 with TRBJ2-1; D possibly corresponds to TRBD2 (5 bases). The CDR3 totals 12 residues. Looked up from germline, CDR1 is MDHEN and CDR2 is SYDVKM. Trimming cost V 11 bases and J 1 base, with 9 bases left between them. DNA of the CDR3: TGTGCCTCGGGGAGTTCCTACAATGAGCAGTTCTTC. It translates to CASGSSYNEQFF.

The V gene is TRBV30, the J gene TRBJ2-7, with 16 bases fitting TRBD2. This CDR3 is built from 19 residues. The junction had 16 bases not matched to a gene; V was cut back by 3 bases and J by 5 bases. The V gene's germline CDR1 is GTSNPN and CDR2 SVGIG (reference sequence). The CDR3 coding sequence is TGTGCCTGGAGGGCCGCCTTGGGACTAGCGGGAGGGTCACCTAACGAGCAGTACTTC. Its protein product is CAWRAALGLAGGSPNEQYF.

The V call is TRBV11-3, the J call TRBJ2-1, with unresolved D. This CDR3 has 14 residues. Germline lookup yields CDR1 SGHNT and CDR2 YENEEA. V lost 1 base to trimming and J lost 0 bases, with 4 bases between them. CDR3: CASSLGSSYNEQFF. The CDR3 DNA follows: TGTGCCAGCAGCTTAGGGAGCTCCTACAATGAGCAGTTCTTC.

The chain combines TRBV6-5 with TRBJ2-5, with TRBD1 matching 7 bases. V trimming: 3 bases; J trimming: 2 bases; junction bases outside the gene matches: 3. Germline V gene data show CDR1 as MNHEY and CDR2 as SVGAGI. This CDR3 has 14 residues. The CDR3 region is CASSYQTGQETQYF. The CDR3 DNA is TGTGCCAGCAGTTATCAGACAGGGCAAGAGACCCAGTACTTC.

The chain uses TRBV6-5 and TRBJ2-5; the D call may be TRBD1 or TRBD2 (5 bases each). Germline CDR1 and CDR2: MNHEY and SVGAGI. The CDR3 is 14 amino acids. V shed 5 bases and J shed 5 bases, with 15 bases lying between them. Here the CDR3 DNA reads TGTGCCAGCAGTCCTCACGGGACGGCGGAGACCCAGTACTTC. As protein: CASSPHGTAETQYF.

The DNA for the CDR3 is TGTGCCAGCAGCGTGGACAATACCTACGAGCAGTACTTC. This gives the protein CASSVDNTYEQYF. The chain employs TRBV9 and TRBJ2-7; D possibly corresponds to TRBD1 (5 bases). This CDR3 region has 13 residues. The ends were cut back, 2 bases at V and 2 bases at J, with 8 bases in the middle. Germline assignment: CDR1 SGDLS and CDR2 YYNGEE.

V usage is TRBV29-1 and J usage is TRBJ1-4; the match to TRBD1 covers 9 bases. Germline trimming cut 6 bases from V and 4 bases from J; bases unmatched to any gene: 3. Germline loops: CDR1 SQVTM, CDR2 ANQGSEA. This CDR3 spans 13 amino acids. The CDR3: CSVRTGVNEKLFF. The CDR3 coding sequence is TGCAGCGTGCGGACAGGGGTTAATGAAAAACTGTTTTTT.

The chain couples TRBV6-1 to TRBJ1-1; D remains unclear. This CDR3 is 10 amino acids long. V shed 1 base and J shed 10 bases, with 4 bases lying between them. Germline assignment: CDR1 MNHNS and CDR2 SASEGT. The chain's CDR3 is CASSEVVAFF. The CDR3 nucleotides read TGTGCCAGCAGTGAAGTAGTAGCTTTCTTT.

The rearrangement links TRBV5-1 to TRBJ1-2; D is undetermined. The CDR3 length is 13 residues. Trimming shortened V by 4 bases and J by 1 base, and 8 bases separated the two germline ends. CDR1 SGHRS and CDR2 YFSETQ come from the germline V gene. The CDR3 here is CASSPDLNYGYTF. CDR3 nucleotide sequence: TGCGCCAGCAGCCCGGACCTTAACTATGGCTACACCTTC.

The CDR3 sequence: CASRGSGSSYNEQFF. The CDR3 coding sequence is TGTGCCAGTAGGGGTAGCGGGAGCTCCTACAATGAGCAGTTCTTC. The rearrangement links TRBV19 to TRBJ2-1; 9 positions agree with TRBD2. Trimming removed 6 bases from V and 0 bases from J; junction bases left unmatched: 3. Germline loops: CDR1 LNHDA, CDR2 SQIVND (reference sequence). This CDR3 spans 15 amino acids.

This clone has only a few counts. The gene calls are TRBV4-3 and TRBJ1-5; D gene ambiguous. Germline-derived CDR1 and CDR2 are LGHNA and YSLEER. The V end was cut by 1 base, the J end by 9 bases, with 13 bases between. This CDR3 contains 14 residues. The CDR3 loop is CASSQVASSRPQHF. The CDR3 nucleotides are TGCGCCAGCAGCCAAGTTGCCTCAAGTCGGCCCCAGCATTTT.

CDR3 coding DNA: TGTGCCAGCAGCGCCCCCACTGCAATCTACGAGCAGTACTTC. Protein product: CASSAPTAIYEQYF. This chain links TRBV25-1 with TRBJ2-7; D uncertain. Germline V gene data show CDR1 as MGHDK and CDR2 as SYGVNS. V was shortened by 6 bases and J by 3 bases, with 15 bases between the two germline ends. The length of the CDR3 is 14 residues.

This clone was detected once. DNA of the CDR3: TGTGCCAGCAGCTTGGGGGGTGCAGGTCAAGAGACCCAGTACTTC. Amino acids: CASSLGGAGQETQYF. This chain links TRBV5-8 with TRBJ2-5, with D uncertain. The CDR3 runs 15 residues. CDR1 and CDR2 from the germline V gene are SGHTS and YDEGEE. V was cut by 0 bases and J by 2 bases, with 11 bases left in between. Drawing the rest from reference TRBV5-8 and TRBJ2-5, the complete variable domain is EAGVTQSPTHLIKTRGQQATLRCSPISGHTSVYWYQQALGLGLQFLLWYDEGEERNRGNFPPRFSGRQFPNYSSELNVNALELEDSALYLCASSLGGAGQETQYFGPGTRLLVL.

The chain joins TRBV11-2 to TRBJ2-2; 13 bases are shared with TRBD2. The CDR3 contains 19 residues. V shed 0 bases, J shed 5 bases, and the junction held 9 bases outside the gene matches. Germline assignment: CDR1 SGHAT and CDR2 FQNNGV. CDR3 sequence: CASSLDTSGRAMGTGELFF. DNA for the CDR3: TGTGCCAGCAGCTTAGATACTAGCGGGAGGGCTATGGGAACCGGGGAGCTGTTTTTT.

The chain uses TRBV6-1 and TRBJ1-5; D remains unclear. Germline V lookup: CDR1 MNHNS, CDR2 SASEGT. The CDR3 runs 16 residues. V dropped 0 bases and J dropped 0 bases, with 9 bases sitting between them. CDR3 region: CASSEATGNSNQPQHF. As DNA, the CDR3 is TGTGCCAGCAGTGAAGCAACGGGGAATAGCAATCAGCCCCAGCATTTT.

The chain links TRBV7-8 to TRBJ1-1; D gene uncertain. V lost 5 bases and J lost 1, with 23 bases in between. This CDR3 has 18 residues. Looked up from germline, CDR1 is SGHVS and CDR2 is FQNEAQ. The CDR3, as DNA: TGTGCCAGCAGCCCCGGCAGTTTAGCGTTAAGCTCGAACACTGAAGCTTTCTTT. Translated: CASSPGSLALSSNTEAFF. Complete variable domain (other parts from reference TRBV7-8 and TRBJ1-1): GAGVSQSPRYKVAKRGQDVALRCDPISGHVSLFWYQQALGQGPEFLTYFQNEAQLDKSGLPSDRFFAERPEGSVSTLKIQRTQQEDSAVYLCASSPGSLALSSNTEAFFGQGTRLTVV.

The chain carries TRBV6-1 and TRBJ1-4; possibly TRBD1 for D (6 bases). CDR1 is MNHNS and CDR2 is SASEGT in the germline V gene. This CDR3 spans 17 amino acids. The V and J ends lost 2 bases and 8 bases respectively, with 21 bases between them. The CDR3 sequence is CASSERGRGWGQEKLFF. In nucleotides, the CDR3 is TGTGCCAGCAGTGAAAGAGGCAGGGGATGGGGGCAAGAAAAACTGTTTTTT.

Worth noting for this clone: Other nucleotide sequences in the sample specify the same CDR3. The CDR3 nucleotides are TGTGCCAGCAGCCCCCGGGACCAATACAATGAGCAGTTCTTC. Translation: CASSPRDQYNEQFF. The J gene is TRBJ2-1, the V gene TRBV6-1, with D possibly called TRBD1 or TRBD2 (5 bases each). Trimming cost V 6 bases and J 4 bases, with 13 bases left between them. This CDR3 has 14 residues. CDR1 MNHNS and CDR2 SASEGT come from the germline V gene.

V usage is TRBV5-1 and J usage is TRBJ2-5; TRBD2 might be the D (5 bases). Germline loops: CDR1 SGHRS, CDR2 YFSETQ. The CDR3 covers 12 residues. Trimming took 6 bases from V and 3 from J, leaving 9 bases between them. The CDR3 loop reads CASKDSEETQYF. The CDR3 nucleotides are TGCGCCAGCAAGGACTCGGAAGAGACCCAGTACTTC.

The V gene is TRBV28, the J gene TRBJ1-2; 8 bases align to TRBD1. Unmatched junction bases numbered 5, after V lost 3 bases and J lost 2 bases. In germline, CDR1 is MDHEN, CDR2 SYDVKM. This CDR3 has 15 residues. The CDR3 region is CASSFTGGANYGYTF. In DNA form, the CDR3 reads TGTGCCAGCAGTTTTACAGGGGGGGCCAACTATGGCTACACCTTC.

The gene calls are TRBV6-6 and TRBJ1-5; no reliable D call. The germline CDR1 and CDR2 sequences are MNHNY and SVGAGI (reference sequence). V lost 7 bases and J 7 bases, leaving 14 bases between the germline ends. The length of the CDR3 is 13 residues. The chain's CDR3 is CASTLRLLQPQHF. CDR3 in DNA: TGTGCCAGCACCTTAAGGTTACTACAGCCCCAGCATTTT.

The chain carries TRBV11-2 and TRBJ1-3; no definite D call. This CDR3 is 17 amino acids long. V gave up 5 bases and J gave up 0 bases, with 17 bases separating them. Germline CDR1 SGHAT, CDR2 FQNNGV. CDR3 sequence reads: CASSRQIRQSSGNTIYF. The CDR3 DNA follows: TGTGCCAGCAGCCGACAAATACGGCAATCCTCTGGAAACACCATATATTTT.

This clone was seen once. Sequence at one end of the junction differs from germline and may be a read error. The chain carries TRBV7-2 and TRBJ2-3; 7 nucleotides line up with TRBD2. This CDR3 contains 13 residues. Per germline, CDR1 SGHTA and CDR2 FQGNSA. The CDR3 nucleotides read TGTGCCAGCAGCTTAGTGGGGCCCGGACTAGGCCATTTT. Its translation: CASSLVGPGLGHF.

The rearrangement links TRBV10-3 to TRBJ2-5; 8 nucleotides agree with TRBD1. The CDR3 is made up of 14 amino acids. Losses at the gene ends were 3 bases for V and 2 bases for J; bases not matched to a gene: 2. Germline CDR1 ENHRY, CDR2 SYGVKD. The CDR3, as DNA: TGTGCCATCAGTGACGGGACAGGTCAAGAGACCCAGTACTTC. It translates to CAISDGTGQETQYF.

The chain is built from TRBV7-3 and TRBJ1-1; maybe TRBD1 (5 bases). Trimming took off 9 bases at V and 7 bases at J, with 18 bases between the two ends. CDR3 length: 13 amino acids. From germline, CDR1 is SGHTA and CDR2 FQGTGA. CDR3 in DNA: TGTGCCAGTTCCCTTCTGGGGGATGGTGAAGCTTTCTTT. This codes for CASSLLGDGEAFF. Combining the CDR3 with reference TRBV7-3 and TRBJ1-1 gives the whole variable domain GAGVSQTPSNKVTEKGKYVELRCDPISGHTALYWYRQSLGQGPEFLIYFQGTGAADDSGLPNDRFFAVRPEGSVSTLKIQRTERGDSAVYLCASSLLGDGEAFFGQGTRLTVV.